This T cell receptor (beta chain) stems from a study of cytomegalovirus exposure and HLA in healthy donors. Clones were sequenced by immunoSEQ multiplex PCR, and TCRdb holds only the in-frame ones, with some missing. Of about 200,000 clones detected, 84% appear once; the ten largest clones hold around 15%. While the first cohort had over 650 subjects, the donors belonged to the separate validation cohort of roughly 120 subjects. Looked up from germline, CDR1 is MNHNS and CDR2 is SASEGT. CDR3 size: 13 residues. Trimming took off 4 bases at V and 4 bases at J, with 8 bases between the two ends. The rearrangement links TRBV6-1 to TRBJ1-5; tentatively, D is TRBD1 (6 bases). Sequencing used PBMCs. The TCR was taken from a woman aged 25 to 39 in good health and CMV-seropositive. CDR3 bases: TGTGCCAGCAGTGCAACAGGGAATCAGCCCCAGCATTTT. Translating it yields CASSATGNQPQHF.